A single sample gave rise to the 21 T cell receptor beta chains below, sequenced in a study of blood T cells in healthy people across ages. It was with a sample-barcoded 5' primer and a J-beta primer mix that a second PCR of roughly 6 to 12 cycles was run. Using its own MiXCR run on the 5' RACE reads, TCRdb lists one record per CDR3 protein. The sample carries 1.5 million to 2 million distinct CDR3 sequences, more than 35% recorded once. The sample comprised blood. These receptors all stem from a human donor in good health.

The chain recombines TRBV6-1 with TRBJ2-4, with no clear D. The CDR3 sequence is 15 residues long. Germline lookup yields CDR1 MNHNS and CDR2 SASEGT. V was trimmed by 0 bases and J by 13 bases, leaving 19 bases between them. CDR3: CASSEALIGYYEQYF. CDR3 nucleotides: TGTGCCAGCAGTGAAGCGCTGATCGGTTACTATGAGCAGTACTTC.

In regard to this clonotype: A read error is likely, as this CDR3 ends without the conserved phenylalanine or tryptophan. V and J are TRBV9 and TRBJ2-1; D ambiguous. This CDR3 contains 18 residues. Germline CDR1 SGDLS, CDR2 YYNGEE. Trimming shortened V by 2 bases and J by 1 base, and 19 bases separated the two germline ends. The CDR3 region is CASSVHPATDISYNEQFY. In DNA, the CDR3 is TGTGCCAGCAGCGTCCACCCCGCGACCGATATTTCCTACAATGAGCAGTTCTAC.

The sample holds one count of this clonotype. This chain connects TRBV2 to TRBJ1-2; D is ambiguous. Germline V gives CDR1 SNHLY, CDR2 FYNNEI. The germline V and J ends were trimmed by 6 bases and 8 bases, with 16 bases remaining between them. CDR3 length: 13 residues. The CDR3 DNA reads TGTGCCAGCAGCGTAATAGGCAGATTGGGCTACACCTTC. As protein: CASSVIGRLGYTF.

The V and J genes are TRBV4-2 and TRBJ2-6, with a tentative D call TRBD2 (5 bases). This CDR3 has 16 amino acids. Germline CDR1 is LGHNA and CDR2 is YNFKEQ. V was cut by 2 bases and J by 2 bases, with 10 bases left in between. Here the CDR3 DNA reads TGTGCCAGCAGCCAACAGTGGCGGGCTGGGGCCAACGTCCTGACTTTC. This codes for CASSQQWRAGANVLTF.

This rearrangement joins TRBV20-1 to TRBJ2-3, with D possibly matching TRBD2 (6 bases). The CDR3 length is 14 residues. Trimming left V 6 bases short and J 0 bases short, with 13 bases between. Germline V gene sequence: CDR1 DFQATT, CDR2 SNEGSKA (reference sequence). CDR3 coding DNA: TGCAGTGCCCAATCGCGGGGAAGCACAGATACGCAGTATTTT. Its translation is CSAQSRGSTDTQYF.

This chain connects TRBV29-1 to TRBJ1-2; D is uncertain. Germline lookup yields CDR1 SQVTM and CDR2 ANQGSEA. This CDR3 is 13 amino acids long. The V and J ends lost 7 bases and 2 bases respectively, with 14 bases between them. CDR3 residues: CSAGEPLNYGYTF. CDR3 DNA: TGCAGCGCCGGGGAGCCCCTAAACTATGGCTACACCTTC.

Comment on this clonotype: A much bigger clone sits one base away, suggesting this may be a read error. The gene calls are TRBV20-1 and TRBJ2-1; D is ambiguous. V lost 2 bases and J 3 bases, leaving 14 bases between the germline ends. This CDR3 is built from 15 residues. Germline CDR1 reads DFQATT; CDR2 reads SNEGSKA (reference sequence). The CDR3 protein is CSARRPSRYYNEQFF. CDR3 nucleotide sequence: TGCAGTGCTAGAAGACCGAGCAGGTACTACAATGAGCAGTTCTTC.

The V call is TRBV12-3 or TRBV12-4, the J call TRBJ2-5; D could derive from TRBD1 or TRBD2 (6 bases each). Trimming stripped 5 bases from V and 5 bases from J, with 24 bases between. The CDR3 runs to 17 residues. The chain's CDR3 is CASSHPGGGRDRETQYF. The DNA for the CDR3 is TGTGCCAGCAGTCACCCTGGTGGGGGGCGGGATCGGGAGACCCAGTACTTC.

This chain connects TRBV12-3 or TRBV12-4 to TRBJ2-3; D not resolved. There are 11 residues in the CDR3. Deletions cut 6 bases from V and 10 bases from J, with 11 bases between. The CDR3 DNA reads TGTGCCAGCAGCCCTACGGGTGCGCAGTATTTT. Translated, it gives CASSPTGAQYF.

The CDR3: CASSLGGSLGETQYF. For the CDR3, the DNA is TGTGCCAGCAGCTTAGGTGGCAGCCTTGGAGAGACCCAGTACTTC. The J gene is TRBJ2-5, the V gene TRBV7-2; D is ambiguous. This CDR3 has 15 residues. V dropped 1 base and J dropped 4 bases, with 13 bases sitting between them. The germline gives CDR1 SGHTA, CDR2 FQGNSA.

The rearrangement uses TRBV29-1 and TRBJ1-1, with D uncertain. In germline, CDR1 is SQVTM, CDR2 ANQGSEA. The CDR3 has 12 residues. Between the trimmed V and J ends, which lost 6 bases and 1 base, there was a span of 9 bases. DNA of the CDR3: TGCAGCGTGGGGTCAGAGAACACTGAAGCTTTCTTT. Residues: CSVGSENTEAFF.

The chain links TRBV27 to TRBJ1-2; 11 bases are shared with TRBD1. From germline, CDR1 is MNHEY and CDR2 SMNVEV (reference sequence). The CDR3 runs to 14 residues. Unmatched junction bases numbered 6, after V lost 7 bases and J lost 5 bases. CDR3 loop: CASKGQGVWYGYTF. DNA for the CDR3: TGTGCCAGCAAGGGACAGGGGGTTTGGTATGGCTACACCTTC.

The chain is built from TRBV20-1 and TRBJ2-3; 8 bases are a match to TRBD2. After removal of 5 bases from V and 0 bases from J, the junction contained 10 bases not matched to a gene. The CDR3 contains 16 residues. Germline CDR1 DFQATT, CDR2 SNEGSKA (reference sequence). CDR3 sequence (DNA): TGCAGTGCTCCTGATTCGGGACTAGTCAGCACAGATACGCAGTATTTT. Its protein product is CSAPDSGLVSTDTQYF.

The chain links TRBV6-1 to TRBJ2-5, with a tentative D call TRBD1 (6 bases). The J call is doubtful: the DNA matches TRBJ2-7 better. Germline V gene sequence: CDR1 MNHNS, CDR2 SASEGT. There are 14 residues in the CDR3. The CDR3 region is CASSEQGLYYEQYF. The CDR3 coding sequence is TGTGCCAGCAGTGAACAGGGGCTTTACTACGAGCAGTACTTC.

The rearrangement links TRBV20-1 to TRBJ1-1; 8 bases agree with TRBD1. In germline, CDR1 is DFQATT, CDR2 SNEGSKA (reference sequence). J was trimmed by 4 bases and V by 5 bases; bases with no gene match: 6. The CDR3 contains 13 residues. The CDR3 here is CSASKTGATEAFF. The CDR3 bases are TGCAGTGCTTCGAAGACAGGGGCCACTGAAGCTTTCTTT.

V gene TRBV20-1 combines with J gene TRBJ1-5; D not certain. The CDR3 is 12 amino acids. Trimming removed 2 bases at V and 5 bases at J, with 7 bases between. CDR1 and CDR2 from the germline V gene are DFQATT and SNEGSKA (reference sequence). The CDR3 DNA follows: TGCAGTGCTAGATTGTTGGATCAGCCCCAGCATTTT. Translated, it gives CSARLLDQPQHF.

The chain is built from TRBV29-1 and TRBJ2-5, with unresolved D. The CDR3 consists of 12 residues. Germline CDR1 SQVTM, CDR2 ANQGSEA. V gave up 2 bases and J gave up 5 bases, with 9 bases separating them. The CDR3: CSVEKVRETQYF. In DNA form, the CDR3 reads TGCAGCGTTGAAAAGGTTCGGGAGACCCAGTACTTC.

This clonotype was seen more than once but under ten times. The chain couples TRBV29-1 to TRBJ2-4; 7 nucleotides match TRBD1. CDR3 length: 14 amino acids. J was trimmed by 13 bases and V by 6 bases; bases with no gene match: 18. In germline, CDR1 is SQVTM, CDR2 ANQGSEA. The CDR3 bases are TGCAGCGTGATAATAGGACAGGAGGATACGAAGCAGTACTTC. It specifies CSVIIGQEDTKQYF. The variable domain in full, with the rest retrieved from reference TRBV29-1 and TRBJ2-4, is SAVISQKPSRDICQRGTSLTIQCQVDSQVTMMFWYRQQPGQSLTLIATANQGSEATYESGFVIDKFPISRPNLTFSTLTVSNMSPEDSSIYLCSVIIGQEDTKQYFGAGTRLSVL.

J is TRBJ2-2 and V is TRBV28, with D possibly being TRBD1 or TRBD2 (5 bases each). Germline CDR1 is MDHEN and CDR2 is SYDVKM. The germline V and J ends were trimmed by 2 bases and 3 bases, with 16 bases remaining between them. The CDR3 covers 17 residues. The CDR3 DNA follows: TGTGCCAGCAGTTTAGGGGACGCGAAAACCTACACCGGGGAGCTGTTTTTT. Protein sequence: CASSLGDAKTYTGELFF.

The rearrangement uses TRBV12-3 or TRBV12-4 and TRBJ1-1; D possibly corresponds to TRBD1 (5 bases). The CDR3 runs 16 residues. V lost 5 bases, J lost 4 bases, and 20 bases lay in between. CDR3 protein: CASSPRGGRVGTEAFF. DNA of the CDR3: TGTGCCAGCAGTCCCCGGGGGGGGAGAGTTGGCACTGAAGCTTTCTTT.

As to this clonotype: The junction shows a germline mismatch at one end, possibly a read error. The genes are TRBV29-1 and TRBJ1-1; D ambiguous. Germline CDR1 is SQVTM and CDR2 is ANQGSEA. CDR3 size: 12 residues. Written as DNA, the CDR3 is TGCAGCGTTGTGTATCAGAACATTGAAGCTTTCTTT. Translated: CSVVYQNIEAFF.